These T cell receptor beta chains were read from a single sample in a study of blood T cells in healthy people across ages. TCRdb passed the 5' RACE reads through MiXCR, listing each CDR3 protein once. Of about 620,000 distinct CDR3 sequences listed, under 65% are singletons. The sequenced material came from blood. The receptors come from a woman older than 75 in good health. Both conserved end residues are part of each CDR3. D genes are given only for firm matches. Rows give clone size only sometimes, using once, few, many, or a class for an expanded clone.

v_call	d_call	j_call	clone_size	cdr3_aa
TRBV2	TRBD1	TRBJ2-4	.	CASSEALGTGGRNIQYF
TRBV10-3	TRBD2	.	.	CAINERGAQETQYF
TRBV29-1	.	TRBJ1-2	.	CSVEGGVDGYTF
TRBV12-3/TRBV12-4	.	TRBJ1-4	.	CASSNPGEGPNEKLFF
TRBV12-3/TRBV12-4	TRBD1	TRBJ1-2	many	CASRANLQTGEVYGYTF
TRBV20-1	.	TRBJ2-1	many	CSALRMRRSLGSNEQFF
TRBV2	.	TRBJ2-5	many	CASIKGSQETQYF
TRBV5-1	TRBD2	TRBJ2-3	.	CASSLESGGPRDTQYF
TRBV3-1	.	TRBJ1-6	.	CASSHGDNSPLHF
TRBV6-5	.	TRBJ1-1	many	CATSNPNTEAFF
TRBV2	.	TRBJ2-1	.	CASGLTSNEQFF
TRBV27	.	TRBJ1-6	once	CASSSKPQAPLDHRGSPLHF
TRBV12-3/TRBV12-4	.	TRBJ1-2	many	CASSLTGYGYTF
TRBV5-1	TRBD1	TRBJ2-1	few	CASSLTLQGAGNEQFF
TRBV20-1	.	TRBJ2-5	many	CRTFYHETQYF
TRBV29-1	.	TRBJ2-5	.	CSAEKELPGETQYF
TRBV5-1	.	TRBJ2-1	many	CASSSEPAGVNEQFF
TRBV28	.	TRBJ2-7	many	CASSVGGSYEQYF
TRBV19	.	TRBJ2-1	.	CASRWGPIPNEQFF
TRBV10-1	TRBD2	TRBJ2-7	once	CASRVGLGYEQYF
TRBV28	TRBD1	TRBJ2-5	many	CASSFNRGFGRAQYF
TRBV20-1	.	TRBJ2-5	.	CSARDPFLGGPGKETQYF
TRBV6-5	.	TRBJ1-6	.	CASWGESYNSPLHF
TRBV2	.	TRBJ1-2	.	CASSEGGPGYGYTF
TRBV20-1	TRBD2	TRBJ2-1	many	CSAAGTSGTYNEQFF
TRBV24-1	TRBD1	.	.	CATSETGTGVDIQYF
TRBV7-2	.	TRBJ2-1	.	CASNGSFSYNEQFF
TRBV9	.	TRBJ1-1	many	CASSVDPQVNTEAFF